The present T cell receptor beta chain was sequenced within a study of blood T cell repertoires in COVID-19. Study-wide background: From T cells, B-cell-depleted T cells, or PBMCs came the material, which was cDNA or gDNA.

There are a few counts of this clone. This table comes from immunoSEQ multiplex PCR, and its TCRdb copy is limited to in-frame clones, with some not included. The table includes about 260,000 clones, under 90% detected once. Trimming left V 3 bases short and J 1 base short, with 9 bases between. The CDR3 is made up of 15 amino acids. CDR1 SNHLY and CDR2 FYNNEI come from the germline V gene. The rearrangement links TRBV2 to TRBJ2-2; the D is unclear. The specimen sequenced was peripheral blood. The sequence was collected from a human donor in a cohort sampled during active COVID-19. The CDR3 DNA sequence: TGTGCCAGCAGTGAGCAAACAGTGAACACCGGGGAGCTGTTTTTT. It codes for CASSEQTVNTGELFF.